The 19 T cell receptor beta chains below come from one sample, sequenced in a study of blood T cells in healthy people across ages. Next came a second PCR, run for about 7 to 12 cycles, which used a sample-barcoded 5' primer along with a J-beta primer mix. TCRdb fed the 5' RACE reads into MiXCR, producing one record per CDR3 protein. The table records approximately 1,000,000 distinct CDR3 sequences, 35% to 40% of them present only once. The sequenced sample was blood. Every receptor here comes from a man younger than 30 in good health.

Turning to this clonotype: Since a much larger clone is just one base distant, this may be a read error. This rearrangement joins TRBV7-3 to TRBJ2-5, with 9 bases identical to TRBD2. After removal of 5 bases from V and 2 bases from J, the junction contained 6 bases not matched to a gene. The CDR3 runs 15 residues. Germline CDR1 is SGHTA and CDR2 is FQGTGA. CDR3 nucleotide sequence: TGTGCCAGCAGCATTCTAGCGGGGCTGCAAGAGACCCAGTACTTC. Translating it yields CASSILAGLQETQYF.

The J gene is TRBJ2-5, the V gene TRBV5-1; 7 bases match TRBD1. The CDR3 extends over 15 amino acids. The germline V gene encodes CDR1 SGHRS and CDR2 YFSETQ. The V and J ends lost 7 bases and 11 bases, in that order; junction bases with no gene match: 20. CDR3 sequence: CASGKTTGTGNEQYF. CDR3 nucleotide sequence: TGCGCCAGCGGAAAAACGACAGGGACGGGGAATGAGCAGTACTTC.

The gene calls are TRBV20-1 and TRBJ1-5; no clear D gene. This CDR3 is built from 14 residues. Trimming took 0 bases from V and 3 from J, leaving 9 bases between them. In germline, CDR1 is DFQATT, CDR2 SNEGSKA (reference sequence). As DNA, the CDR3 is TGCAGTGCTAGAGACGCTGGATTCAATCAGCCCCAGCATTTT. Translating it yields CSARDAGFNQPQHF.

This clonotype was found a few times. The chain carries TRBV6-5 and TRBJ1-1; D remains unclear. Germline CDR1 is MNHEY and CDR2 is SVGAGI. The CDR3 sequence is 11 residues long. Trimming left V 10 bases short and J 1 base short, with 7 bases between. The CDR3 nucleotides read TGTGCCACATGGAAGAACACTGAAGCTTTCTTT. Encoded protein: CATWKNTEAFF.

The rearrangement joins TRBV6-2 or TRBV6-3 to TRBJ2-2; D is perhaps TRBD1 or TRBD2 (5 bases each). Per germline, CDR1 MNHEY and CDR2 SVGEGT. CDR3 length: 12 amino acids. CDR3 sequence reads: CVTQRGTGELFF. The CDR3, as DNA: TGTGTCACCCAGAGGGGAACCGGGGAGCTGTTTTTT.

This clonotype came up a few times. The DNA for the CDR3 is TGCAGTGCTAGAGTGGGGTCTTCCATCTCTGGGGCCAACGTCCTGACTTTC. This sequence encodes CSARVGSSISGANVLTF. V gene TRBV20-1 combines with J gene TRBJ2-6; D uncertain. CDR1 DFQATT and CDR2 SNEGSKA come from the germline V gene (reference sequence). V shed 1 base and J shed 0 bases, with 13 bases lying between them. The CDR3 is 17 residues long.

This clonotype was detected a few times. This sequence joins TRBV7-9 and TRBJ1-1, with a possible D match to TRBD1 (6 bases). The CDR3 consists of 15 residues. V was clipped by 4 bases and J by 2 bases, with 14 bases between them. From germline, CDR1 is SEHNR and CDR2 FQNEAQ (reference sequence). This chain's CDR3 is CASSSTDSFNTEAFF. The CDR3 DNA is TGTGCCAGCAGCTCTACGGACAGTTTCAACACTGAAGCTTTCTTT.

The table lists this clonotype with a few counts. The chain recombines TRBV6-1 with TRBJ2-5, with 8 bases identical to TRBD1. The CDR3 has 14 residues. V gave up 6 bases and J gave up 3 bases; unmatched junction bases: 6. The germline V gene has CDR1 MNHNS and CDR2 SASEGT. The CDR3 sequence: CASRPTGDKETQYF. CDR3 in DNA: TGTGCCAGCAGACCGACAGGGGATAAAGAGACCCAGTACTTC.

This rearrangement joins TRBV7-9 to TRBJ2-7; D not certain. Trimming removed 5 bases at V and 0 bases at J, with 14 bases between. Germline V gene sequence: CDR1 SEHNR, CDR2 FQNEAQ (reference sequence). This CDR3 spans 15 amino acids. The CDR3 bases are TGTGCCAGCAGCCCGGCGCCACGCAGCTCCTACGAGCAGTACTTC. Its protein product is CASSPAPRSSYEQYF. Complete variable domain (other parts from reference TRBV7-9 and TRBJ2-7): DTGVSQNPRHKITKRGQNVTFRCDPISEHNRLYWYRQTLGQGPEFLTYFQNEAQLEKSRLLSDRFSAERPKGSFSTLEIQRTEQGDSAMYLCASSPAPRSSYEQYFGPGTRLTVT.

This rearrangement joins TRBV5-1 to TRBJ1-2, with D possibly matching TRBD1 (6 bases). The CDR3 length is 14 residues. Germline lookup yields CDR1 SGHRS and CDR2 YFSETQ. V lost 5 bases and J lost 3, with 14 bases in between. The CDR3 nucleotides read TGCGCCAGCAGGACGGGCAGGGGTGACTATGGCTACACCTTC. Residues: CASRTGRGDYGYTF.

The CDR3 region is CASSLGSTGEQFF. CDR3 DNA sequence: TGTGCCAGCAGCTTGGGTTCCACTGGTGAGCAGTTCTTC. The chain links TRBV11-2 to TRBJ2-1; no clear D. V lost 3 bases and J lost 9, with 12 bases in between. Germline assignment: CDR1 SGHAT and CDR2 FQNNGV. This CDR3 comprises 13 residues. Combining the CDR3 with reference TRBV11-2 and TRBJ2-1 gives the whole variable domain EAGVAQSPRYKIIEKRQSVAFWCNPISGHATLYWYQQILGQGPKLLIQFQNNGVVDDSQLPKDRFSAERLKGVDSTLKIQPAKLEDSAVYLCASSLGSTGEQFFGPGTRLTVL.

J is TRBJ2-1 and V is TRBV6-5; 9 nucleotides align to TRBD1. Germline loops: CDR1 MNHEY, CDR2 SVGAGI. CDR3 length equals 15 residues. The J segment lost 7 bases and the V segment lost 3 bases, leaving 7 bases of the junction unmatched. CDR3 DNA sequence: TGTGCCAGCAGTTATCAGGCCGGGACAGGGAATGAGCAGTTCTTC. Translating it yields CASSYQAGTGNEQFF.

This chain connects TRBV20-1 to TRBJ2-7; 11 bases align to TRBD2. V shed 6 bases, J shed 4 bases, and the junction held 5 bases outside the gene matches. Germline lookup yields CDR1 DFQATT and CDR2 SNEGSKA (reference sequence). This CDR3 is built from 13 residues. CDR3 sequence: CSARLAGLYEQYF. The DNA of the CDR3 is TGCAGTGCGCGACTAGCGGGGCTTTACGAGCAGTACTTC.

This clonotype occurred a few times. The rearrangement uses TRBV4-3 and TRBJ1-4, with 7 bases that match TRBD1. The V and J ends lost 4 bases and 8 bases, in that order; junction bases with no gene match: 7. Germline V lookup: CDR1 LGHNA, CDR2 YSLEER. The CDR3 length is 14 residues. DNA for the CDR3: TGCGCCAGCAGCCCCCCAGGGGGGGAAGAAAAACTGTTTTTT. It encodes CASSPPGGEEKLFF.

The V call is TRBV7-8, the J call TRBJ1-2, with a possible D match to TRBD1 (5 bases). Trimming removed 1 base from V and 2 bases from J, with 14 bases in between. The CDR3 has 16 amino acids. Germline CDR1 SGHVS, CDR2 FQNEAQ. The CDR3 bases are TGTGCCAGCAGCTTAGGGCGACAGCGGGGAAACTATGGCTACACCTTC. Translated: CASSLGRQRGNYGYTF. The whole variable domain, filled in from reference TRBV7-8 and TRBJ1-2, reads GAGVSQSPRYKVAKRGQDVALRCDPISGHVSLFWYQQALGQGPEFLTYFQNEAQLDKSGLPSDRFFAERPEGSVSTLKIQRTQQEDSAVYLCASSLGRQRGNYGYTFGSGTRLTVV.

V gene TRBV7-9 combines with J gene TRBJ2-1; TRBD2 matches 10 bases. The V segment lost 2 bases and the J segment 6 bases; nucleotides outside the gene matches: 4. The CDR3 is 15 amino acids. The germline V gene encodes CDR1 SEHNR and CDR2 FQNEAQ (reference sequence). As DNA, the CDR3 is TGTGCCAGCAGCTTATTCGCTAGCGGGAGCAATGAGCAGTTCTTC. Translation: CASSLFASGSNEQFF. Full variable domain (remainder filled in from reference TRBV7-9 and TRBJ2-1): DTGVSQNPRHKITKRGQNVTFRCDPISEHNRLYWYRQTLGQGPEFLTYFQNEAQLEKSRLLSDRFSAERPKGSFSTLEIQRTEQGDSAMYLCASSLFASGSNEQFFGPGTRLTVL.

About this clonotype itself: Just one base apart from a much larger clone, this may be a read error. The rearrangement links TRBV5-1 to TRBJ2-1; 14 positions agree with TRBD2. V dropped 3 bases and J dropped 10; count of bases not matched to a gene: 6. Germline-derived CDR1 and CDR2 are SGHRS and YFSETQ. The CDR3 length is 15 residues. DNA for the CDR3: TGCGCCAGCAGCTCTCAGGGACTAGCGGGGGAGGAGCAGTTCTTC. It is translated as CASSSQGLAGEEQFF.

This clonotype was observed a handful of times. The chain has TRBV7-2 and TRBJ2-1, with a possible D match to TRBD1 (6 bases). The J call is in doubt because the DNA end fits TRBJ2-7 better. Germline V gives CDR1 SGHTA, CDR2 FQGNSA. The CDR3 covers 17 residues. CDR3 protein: CASSLSITGTHYNEQYF. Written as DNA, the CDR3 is TGTGCCAGCAGCTTGTCCATCACCGGGACACATTACAATGAGCAGTACTTC.

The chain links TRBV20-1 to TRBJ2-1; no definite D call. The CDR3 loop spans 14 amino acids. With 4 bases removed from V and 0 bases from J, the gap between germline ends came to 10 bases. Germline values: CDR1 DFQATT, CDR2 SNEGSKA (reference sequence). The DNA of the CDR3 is TGCAGTGCTAAAGCAGATAGCTCCTACAATGAGCAGTTCTTC. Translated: CSAKADSSYNEQFF.